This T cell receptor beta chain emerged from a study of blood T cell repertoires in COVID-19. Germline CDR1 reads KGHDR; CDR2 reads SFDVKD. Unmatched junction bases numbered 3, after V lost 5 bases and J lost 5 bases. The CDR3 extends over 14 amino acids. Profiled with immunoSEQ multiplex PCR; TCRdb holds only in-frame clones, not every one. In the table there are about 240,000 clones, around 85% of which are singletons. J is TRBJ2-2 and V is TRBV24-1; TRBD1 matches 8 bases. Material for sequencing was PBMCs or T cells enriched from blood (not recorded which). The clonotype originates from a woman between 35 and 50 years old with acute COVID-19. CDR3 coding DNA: TGTGCCACCAGTGGGACAGGGCGGACCGGGGAGCTGTTTTTT. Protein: CATSGTGRTGELFF.